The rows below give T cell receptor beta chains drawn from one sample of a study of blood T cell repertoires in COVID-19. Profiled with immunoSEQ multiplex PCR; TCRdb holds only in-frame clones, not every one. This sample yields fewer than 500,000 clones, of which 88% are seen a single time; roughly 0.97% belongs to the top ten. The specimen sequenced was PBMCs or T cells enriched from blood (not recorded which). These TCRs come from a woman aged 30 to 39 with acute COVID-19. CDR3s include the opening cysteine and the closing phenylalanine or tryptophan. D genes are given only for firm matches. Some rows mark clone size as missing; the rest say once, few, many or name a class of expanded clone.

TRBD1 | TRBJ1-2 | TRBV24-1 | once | CATSDPTGPYGYTF | TGTGCCACCAGTGACCCGACAGGGCCGTATGGCTACACCTTC
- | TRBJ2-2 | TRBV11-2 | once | CASSLDGGSIF | TGTGCCAGCAGCTTAGACGGCGGATCGATTTTT
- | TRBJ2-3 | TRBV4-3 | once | CASSQESGSQLWTDTQYF | TGCGCCAGCAGCCAAGAGTCGGGGTCGCAGCTATGGACAGATACGCAGTATTTT
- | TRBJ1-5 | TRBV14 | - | CASSRGQVLNQPQHF | TGTGCCAGCAGCCGGGGGCAGGTCCTCAATCAGCCCCAGCATTTT
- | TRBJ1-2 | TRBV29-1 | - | CSGQTGTGYGYTF | TGCAGCGGGCAAACAGGGACGGGCTATGGCTACACCTTC
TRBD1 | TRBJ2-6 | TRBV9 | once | CASSVPPGQGSPGANVLTF | TGTGCCAGCAGCGTACCACCGGGACAGGGGTCCCCTGGGGCCAACGTCCTGACTTTC
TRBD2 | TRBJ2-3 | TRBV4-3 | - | CASSQGESSGGVMDTQYF | TGCGCCAGCAGCCAAGGGGAGAGTTCGGGGGGGGTGATGGATACGCAGTATTTT
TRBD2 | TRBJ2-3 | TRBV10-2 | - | CASSDGGARGDTQYF | TGCGCCAGCAGTGACGGGGGGGCCAGAGGAGATACGCAGTATTTT
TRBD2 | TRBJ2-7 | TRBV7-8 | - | CASSSRLPTAGVSSYEQYF | TGTGCCAGCAGCTCTAGATTGCCCACAGCGGGGGTCAGCTCCTACGAGCAGTACTTC
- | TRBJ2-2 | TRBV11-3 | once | CASSRGGPGELFF | TGTGCCAGCTCGAGGGGGGGGCCCGGGGAGCTGTTTTTT
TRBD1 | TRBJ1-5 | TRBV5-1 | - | CASSLGQGDQPQHF | TGCGCCAGCAGCTTAGGACAGGGGGACCAGCCCCAGCATTTT
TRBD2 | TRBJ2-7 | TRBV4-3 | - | CASSPRTSGAAYEQYF | TGCGCCAGCAGCCCGAGGACTAGCGGGGCGGCCTACGAGCAGTACTTC
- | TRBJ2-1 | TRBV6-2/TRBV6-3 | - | CASSYPPEGSYNEQFF | TGTGCCAGCAGTTACCCCCCGGAGGGCTCCTACAATGAGCAGTTCTTC
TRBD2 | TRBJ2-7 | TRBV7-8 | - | CASSPHTSGGAQAASYEQYF | TGTGCCAGCAGCCCCCATACTAGCGGGGGGGCCCAGGCCGCATCCTACGAGCAGTACTTC
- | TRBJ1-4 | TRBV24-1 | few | CATSDTGSGEKLFF | TGTGCCACCAGTGATACAGGGTCGGGTGAAAAACTGTTTTTT
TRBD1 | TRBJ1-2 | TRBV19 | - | CASSIGQGRVGYTF | TGTGCCAGTAGTATAGGACAGGGGAGAGTTGGCTACACCTTC
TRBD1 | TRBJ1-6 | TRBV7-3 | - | CASSLNPQGANSPLHF | TGTGCCAGCAGCTTAAATCCCCAGGGGGCGAACTCACCCCTCCACTTT
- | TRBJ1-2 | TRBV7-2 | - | CASSYPGVQGGGYTF | TGTGCCAGCAGCTACCCTGGCGTACAAGGGGGAGGCTACACCTTC
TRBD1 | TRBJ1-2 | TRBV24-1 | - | CATSPGGGGYTF | TGTGCCACCAGTCCAGGGGGCGGTGGCTACACCTTC
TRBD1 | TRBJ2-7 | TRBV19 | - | CASSISATGRYEQYF | TGTGCCAGTAGTATAAGTGCGACAGGGCGCTACGAGCAGTACTTC
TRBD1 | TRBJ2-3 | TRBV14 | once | CASSHLTGGQVSTDTQYF | TGTGCCAGCAGCCACCTCACAGGAGGACAGGTTTCCACAGATACGCAGTATTTT
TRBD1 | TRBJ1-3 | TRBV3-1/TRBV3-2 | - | CASSLRQGARGNTIYF | TGTGCCAGCAGCCTTCGACAGGGGGCGCGGGGAAACACCATATATTTT
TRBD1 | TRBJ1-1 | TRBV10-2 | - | CASSEGTGNTEAFF | TGCGCCAGCAGTGAAGGGACAGGGAACACTGAAGCTTTCTTT
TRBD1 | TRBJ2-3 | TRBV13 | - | CASSLDPGQGTDTQYF | TGTGCCAGCAGCTTAGACCCCGGACAGGGCACAGATACGCAGTATTTT
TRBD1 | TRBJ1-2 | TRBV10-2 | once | CASRGQGNGYTF | TGCGCCAGCAGGGGACAGGGCAATGGCTACACCTTC
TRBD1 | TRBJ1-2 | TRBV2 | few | CASSGGQHYGYTF | TGTGCCAGCAGTGGGGGACAGCACTATGGCTACACCTTC
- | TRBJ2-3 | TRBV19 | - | CASGVGWADTQYF | TGTGCCAGTGGAGTAGGTTGGGCAGATACGCAGTATTTT
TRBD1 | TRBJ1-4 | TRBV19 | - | CASSYRRTGPEKLFF | TGTGCCAGTAGCTACCGAAGGACAGGGCCTGAAAAACTGTTTTTT
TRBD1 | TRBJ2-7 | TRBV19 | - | CASSFSTAPGGYEQYF | TGTGCCAGTAGTTTTTCGACCGCACCAGGGGGCTACGAGCAGTACTTC
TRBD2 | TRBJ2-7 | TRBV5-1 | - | CASSLGTSGGGSSYEQYF | TGCGCCAGCAGCTTGGGGACTAGCGGGGGCGGTAGCTCCTACGAGCAGTACTTC
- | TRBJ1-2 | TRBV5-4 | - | CASSPGLNYGYTF | TGTGCCAGCAGCCCGGGACTCAACTATGGCTACACCTTC
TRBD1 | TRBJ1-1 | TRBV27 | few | CASSPDRVLNTEAFF | TGTGCCAGCAGTCCCGACAGGGTTCTGAACACTGAAGCTTTCTTT
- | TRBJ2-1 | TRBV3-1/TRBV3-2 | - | CASSQLTSYNEQFF | TGTGCCAGCAGCCAACTGACATCCTACAATGAGCAGTTCTTC
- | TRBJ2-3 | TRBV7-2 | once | CASSLGVLTRVSTDTQYF | TGTGCCAGCAGCTTAGGGGTCCTCACTAGGGTTAGCACAGATACGCAGTATTTT
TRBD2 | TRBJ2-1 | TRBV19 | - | CASSNSGLADNEQFF | TGTGCCAGTAGTAACTCGGGACTAGCGGACAATGAGCAGTTCTTC
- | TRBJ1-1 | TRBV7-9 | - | CASSFYGRTASNTEAFF | TGTGCCAGCAGCTTCTACGGCAGGACAGCGTCGAACACTGAAGCTTTCTTT
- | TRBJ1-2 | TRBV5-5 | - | CASSLRVAGALGYTF | TGTGCCAGCAGCTTGCGTGTGGCAGGGGCCTTGGGCTACACCTTC
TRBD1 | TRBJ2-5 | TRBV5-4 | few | CASSFSVGTGIQETQYF | TGTGCCAGCAGCTTTAGTGTCGGGACAGGGATCCAAGAGACCCAGTACTTC
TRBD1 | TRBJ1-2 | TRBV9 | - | CASSAGTGGEYGYTF | TGTGCCAGCAGCGCAGGGACAGGAGGAGAGTATGGCTACACCTTC
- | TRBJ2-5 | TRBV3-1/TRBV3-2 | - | CASSQGATQETQYF | TGTGCCAGCAGTCAAGGAGCAACCCAAGAGACCCAGTACTTC
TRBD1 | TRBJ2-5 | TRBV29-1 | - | CSGAGTAKETQYF | TGCAGCGGAGCCGGGACAGCCAAAGAGACCCAGTACTTC
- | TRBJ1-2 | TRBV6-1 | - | CASSDRGYGYTF | TGTGCCAGCAGTGACAGGGGATATGGCTACACCTTC
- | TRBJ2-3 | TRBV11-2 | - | CASSGKGMGTDTQYF | TGTGCCAGCAGCGGAAAGGGGATGGGCACAGATACGCAGTATTTT
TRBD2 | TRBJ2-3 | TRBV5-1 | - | CASSYGTSGGPLTDTQYF | TGCGCCAGCAGCTACGGGACTAGCGGGGGCCCTCTGACAGATACGCAGTATTTT
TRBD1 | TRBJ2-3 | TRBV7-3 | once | CASSLRGQNTDTQYF | TGTGCCAGCAGCTTAAGGGGACAGAACACAGATACGCAGTATTTT
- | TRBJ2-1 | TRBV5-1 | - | CASSFGWTSIGNEQFF | TGCGCCAGCAGCTTTGGGTGGACTTCTATAGGGAATGAGCAGTTCTTC
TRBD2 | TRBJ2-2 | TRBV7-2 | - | CASSLVGGGAGELFF | TGTGCCAGCAGCTTAGTTGGCGGGGGGGCCGGGGAGCTGTTTTTT
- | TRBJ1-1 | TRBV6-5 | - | CAALGRNTEAFF | TGTGCCGCTTTGGGCCGGAACACTGAAGCTTTCTTT
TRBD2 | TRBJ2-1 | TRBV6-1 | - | CASSARQGLAGDEQFF | TGTGCCAGCAGTGCCAGGCAGGGTCTTGCGGGGGATGAGCAGTTCTTC
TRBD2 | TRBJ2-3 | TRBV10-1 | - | CASSESGGVSTDTQYF | TGCGCCAGCAGTGAGTCGGGAGGGGTCAGCACAGATACGCAGTATTTT
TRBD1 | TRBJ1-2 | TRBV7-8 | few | CATALGTGTLSGYTF | TGTGCCACCGCGCTAGGGACAGGGACCCTTAGTGGCTACACCTTC
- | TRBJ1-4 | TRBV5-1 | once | CASSFTGANEKLFF | TGCGCCAGCAGCTTTACGGGAGCAAATGAAAAACTGTTTTTT
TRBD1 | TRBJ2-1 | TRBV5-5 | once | CASSLEQGRNNEQFF | TGTGCCAGCAGCTTGGAACAGGGGCGCAACAATGAGCAGTTCTTC
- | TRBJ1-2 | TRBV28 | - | CASTLGGTHGYGYTF | TGTGCCAGCACCCTTGGGGGGACGCACGGCTATGGCTACACCTTC